The 26 T cell receptor beta chains given below trace back to one sample, sequenced in a study of T cell responses to AZD1222 COVID-19 vaccine. The assay was immunoSEQ multiplex PCR, and TCRdb's table has in-frame clones only and misses some. The sample yields 150,000 or so clones, roughly nine tenths seen once. This specimen consisted of peripheral blood, obtained on day 0 of AZD1222 vaccination. These receptors came from an adult in good health.

This chain's CDR3 is CASSFSGQYNEQFF. DNA for the CDR3: TGTGCCAGCAGCTTCTCGGGACAGTACAATGAGCAGTTCTTC. The rearrangement uses TRBV11-2 and TRBJ2-1; 7 positions match TRBD1. Germline V gene sequence: CDR1 SGHAT, CDR2 FQNNGV. Trimming at V came to 3 bases and at J to 4 bases, leaving 3 bases not matched to a gene. This CDR3 is built from 14 residues.

CDR3 protein: CASSVGTYTPDTQYF. In DNA form, the CDR3 reads TGTGCCAGCAGCGTAGGTACCTACACGCCCGATACGCAGTATTTT. The chain combines TRBV9 with TRBJ2-3, with unresolved D. Deletions cut 0 bases from V and 6 bases from J, with 14 bases between. The CDR3 contains 15 residues. Per the germline V gene, CDR1 is SGDLS and CDR2 is YYNGEE. Full variable domain (outside the CDR3, taken from reference TRBV9 and TRBJ2-3): DSGVTQTPKHLITATGQRVTLRCSPRSGDLSVYWYQQSLDQGLQFLIQYYNGEERAKGNILERFSAQQFPDLHSELNLSSLELGDSALYFCASSVGTYTPDTQYFGPGTRLTVL.

This chain joins TRBV29-1 and TRBJ1-2, with 8 bases fitting TRBD1. The V gene end was trimmed by 6 bases and the J gene end by 4 bases; junction bases not matched to a gene: 10. The germline V gene has CDR1 SQVTM and CDR2 ANQGSEA. CDR3 length: 14 amino acids. The CDR3 DNA reads as TGCAGCGTCCAAAACCCAGGGGGCGGCTATGGCTACACCTTC. Encoded protein: CSVQNPGGGYGYTF.

The rearrangement links TRBV7-2 to TRBJ2-3, with D possibly being TRBD2 (6 bases). Germline assignment: CDR1 SGHTA and CDR2 FQGNSA. Trimming stripped 0 bases from V and 2 bases from J, with 12 bases between. The CDR3 length is 16 residues. For the CDR3, the DNA is TGTGCCAGCAGCTTAGCTCTGGCGGGAACCACAGATACGCAGTATTTT. Protein: CASSLALAGTTDTQYF.

The chain combines TRBV5-1 with TRBJ2-1, with 7 bases lining up with TRBD2. CDR3 length: 15 residues. V was clipped by 5 bases and J by 5 bases; unmatched bases: 10. Per the germline V gene, CDR1 is SGHRS and CDR2 is YFSETQ. CDR3 loop: CASSPLLGGDNEQFF. DNA for the CDR3: TGCGCCAGCAGTCCCCTTCTTGGGGGGGACAATGAGCAGTTCTTC.

The chain has TRBV5-4 and TRBJ2-2, with D possibly matching TRBD1 (6 bases). V lost 0 bases to trimming and J lost 0 bases, with 9 bases between them. Germline-derived CDR1 and CDR2 are SGHNT and YYREEE (reference sequence). The CDR3 consists of 16 residues. The CDR3 coding sequence is TGTGCCAGCAGCTTGGGACAGGCATCGAACACCGGGGAGCTGTTTTTT. It is translated as CASSLGQASNTGELFF.

This clone was seen once. The chain carries TRBV5-4 and TRBJ2-7, with D possibly being TRBD2 (6 bases). This CDR3 has 16 residues. Germline CDR1 SGHNT, CDR2 YYREEE (reference sequence). The V and J ends lost 4 bases and 2 bases respectively, with 19 bases between them. The CDR3 sequence: CASSPSGGGVTYEQYF. The CDR3 bases are TGTGCCAGCAGCCCTTCCGGCGGCGGGGTTACCTACGAGCAGTACTTC.

The chain carries TRBV2 and TRBJ1-6; D might be TRBD1 (5 bases). The CDR3 sequence is 15 residues long. The V gene lost 0 bases and the J gene lost 7 bases, with 10 bases spanning the gap. The germline gives CDR1 SNHLY, CDR2 FYNNEI. DNA for the CDR3: TGTGCCAGCAGTGAAGCGGGGACTAAAAATTCACCCCTCCACTTT. It is translated as CASSEAGTKNSPLHF. The full variable domain, rest sourced from reference TRBV2 and TRBJ1-6, is EPEVTQTPSHQVTQMGQEVILRCVPISNHLYFYWYRQILGQKVEFLVSFYNNEISEKSEIFDDQFSVERPDGSNFTLKIRSTKLEDSAMYFCASSEAGTKNSPLHFGNGTRLTVT.

The chain carries TRBV7-2 and TRBJ1-2; D remains unclear. V gave up 1 base and J gave up 4 bases, with 4 bases separating them. Germline loops: CDR1 SGHTA, CDR2 FQGNSA. The CDR3 has 12 residues. The CDR3 here is CASSLGSYGYTF. The CDR3, as DNA: TGTGCCAGCAGCTTAGGTTCCTATGGCTACACCTTC.

This chain joins TRBV5-1 and TRBJ1-1; TRBD1 aligns across 9 bases. Germline V gene lookup returns CDR1 SGHRS and CDR2 YFSETQ. The CDR3 contains 17 residues. V was clipped by 5 bases and J by 4 bases; unmatched bases: 15. The CDR3 DNA reads TGCGCCAGCAGTGGCGGGACAGGGTTGGTGGGGAGCACTGAAGCTTTCTTT. It translates to CASSGGTGLVGSTEAFF.

In its sample, this clone was seen a few times. This sequence joins TRBV20-1 and TRBJ2-7; D is uncertain. Trimming took 3 bases from V and 0 from J, leaving 6 bases between them. The CDR3 contains 12 residues. Germline-derived CDR1 and CDR2 are DFQATT and SNEGSKA (reference sequence). The CDR3 bases are TGCAGTGCTAGTCTAAACTCCTACGAGCAGTACTTC. It codes for CSASLNSYEQYF.

Here the CDR3 reads CASSAGLPEETQYF. Written as DNA, the CDR3 is TGTGCCAGCAGCGCGGGACTCCCGGAAGAGACCCAGTACTTC. This rearrangement joins TRBV11-2 to TRBJ2-5; tentatively, D is TRBD2 (6 bases). The germline gives CDR1 SGHAT, CDR2 FQNNGV. The germline V and J ends were trimmed by 5 bases and 3 bases, with 13 bases remaining between them. There are 14 residues in the CDR3.

The V call is TRBV10-3, the J call TRBJ1-5; D not resolved. CDR1 ENHRY and CDR2 SYGVKD come from the germline V gene. Trimming shortened V by 8 bases and J by 0 bases, and 8 bases separated the two germline ends. CDR3 length equals 13 residues. CDR3 region: CAIGRDSNQPQHF. The CDR3, as DNA: TGTGCCATCGGGCGGGATAGCAATCAGCCCCAGCATTTT.

CDR3 nucleotides: TGTGCCAGCAGCCAGAACTATGGCTACACCTTC. Protein: CASSQNYGYTF. This rearrangement joins TRBV9 to TRBJ1-2, with unresolved D. The ends were cut back, 4 bases at V and 2 bases at J, with 3 bases in the middle. CDR3 length: 11 residues. Per the germline V gene, CDR1 is SGDLS and CDR2 is YYNGEE. Filled out from reference TRBV9 and TRBJ1-2, the complete variable domain reads DSGVTQTPKHLITATGQRVTLRCSPRSGDLSVYWYQQSLDQGLQFLIQYYNGEERAKGNILERFSAQQFPDLHSELNLSSLELGDSALYFCASSQNYGYTFGSGTRLTVV.

The gene calls are TRBV19 and TRBJ1-5; no reliable D call. The CDR3 consists of 13 residues. Germline loops: CDR1 LNHDA, CDR2 SQIVND (reference sequence). V lost 10 bases to trimming and J lost 0 bases, with 10 bases between them. CDR3 sequence (DNA): TGTGCCACCAATAACTATAGCAATCAGCCCCAGCATTTT. Translation gives CATNNYSNQPQHF.

About this clone: One end of the junction fails to match germline, which may point to a read error. The chain couples TRBV5-1 to TRBJ1-2; no definite D call. This CDR3 comprises 11 residues. Germline CDR1 SGHRS, CDR2 YFSETQ. The CDR3 DNA reads TGCGCCAGCAGCTTTGGTTATGGCTATACCTTC. The encoded protein is CASSFGYGYTF.

V usage is TRBV5-4 and J usage is TRBJ1-2; TRBD1 might be the D (5 bases). The V gene lost 2 bases and the J gene lost 4 bases, with 12 bases spanning the gap. Germline CDR1 SGHNT, CDR2 YYREEE (reference sequence). The CDR3 is 14 residues long. The CDR3 sequence: CASSFEGRGYGYTF. CDR3 sequence (DNA): TGTGCCAGCAGCTTTGAGGGGCGAGGCTATGGCTACACCTTC.

The rearrangement links TRBV4-3 to TRBJ2-3; D call uncertain. Looked up from germline, CDR1 is LGHNA and CDR2 is YSLEER. The length of the CDR3 is 15 residues. Trimming stripped 0 bases from V and 10 bases from J, with 17 bases between. In DNA form, the CDR3 reads TGCGCCAGCAGCCAAGATGGGCTAGATTACGGTGCGCAGTATTTT. It yields the protein CASSQDGLDYGAQYF.

This chain connects TRBV7-8 to TRBJ1-5; 7 bases are shared with TRBD1. Germline loops: CDR1 SGHVS, CDR2 FQNEAQ. V lost 4 bases, J lost 0 bases, and 3 bases stayed unmatched. This CDR3 contains 15 residues. CDR3 sequence: CASSSGTVSNQPQHF. The CDR3, as DNA: TGTGCCAGCAGCTCTGGGACAGTTAGCAATCAGCCCCAGCATTTT.

The chain uses TRBV12-3 or TRBV12-4 and TRBJ1-5; D not certain. Trimming left V 8 bases short and J 7 bases short, with 12 bases between. The CDR3 runs 12 residues. This CDR3 reads CASDRRGQPQHF. DNA for the CDR3: TGTGCCAGCGACCGGAGAGGCCAGCCCCAGCATTTT.

V and J are TRBV2 and TRBJ1-6; D is undetermined. Looked up from germline, CDR1 is SNHLY and CDR2 is FYNNEI. This CDR3 has 13 residues. The V end was cut by 10 bases, the J end by 5 bases, with 12 bases between. CDR3 loop: CATGAANNSPLHF. DNA of the CDR3: TGTGCCACCGGAGCGGCGAATAATTCACCCCTCCACTTT. The full variable domain, rest sourced from reference TRBV2 and TRBJ1-6, is EPEVTQTPSHQVTQMGQEVILRCVPISNHLYFYWYRQILGQKVEFLVSFYNNEISEKSEIFDDQFSVERPDGSNFTLKIRSTKLEDSAMYFCATGAANNSPLHFGNGTRLTVT.

V gene TRBV5-6 combines with J gene TRBJ2-2; D perhaps matches TRBD1 (5 bases). The V and J ends lost 3 bases and 7 bases respectively, with 13 bases between them. Germline loops: CDR1 SGHDT, CDR2 YYEEEE. The CDR3 consists of 14 residues. In DNA, the CDR3 is TGTGCCAGCAGCTCCCCTTGGGGCGGCGGGGAGCTGTTTTTT. Its protein is CASSSPWGGGELFF.

The chain uses TRBV2 and TRBJ2-7; 7 nucleotides line up with TRBD2. Germline values: CDR1 SNHLY, CDR2 FYNNEI. There are 14 residues in the CDR3. The V segment lost 4 bases and the J segment 3 bases; nucleotides outside the gene matches: 6. The CDR3 region is CASSGLAANYEQYF. DNA of the CDR3: TGTGCCAGCAGTGGACTAGCCGCCAACTACGAGCAGTACTTC.

This clone turned up a few times. The chain couples TRBV24-1 to TRBJ2-7; TRBD1 agrees at 7 bases. CDR3 length: 12 amino acids. The J segment lost 4 bases and the V segment lost 12 bases, leaving 8 bases of the junction unmatched. Germline V lookup: CDR1 KGHDR, CDR2 SFDVKD. The CDR3 sequence is CALTGVNYEQYF. The CDR3 DNA reads TGTGCCTTAACAGGGGTAAATTACGAGCAGTACTTC.

V gene TRBV2 combines with J gene TRBJ1-5, with TRBD1 as a possible D gene (6 bases). Germline-derived CDR1 and CDR2 are SNHLY and FYNNEI. There are 15 residues in the CDR3. Trimming removed 5 bases from V and 0 bases from J, with 11 bases in between. CDR3 amino acids: CASSRQAISNQPQHF. Here the CDR3 DNA reads TGTGCCAGCAGTCGACAGGCGATTAGCAATCAGCCCCAGCATTTT.

The genes are TRBV6-6 and TRBJ2-7, with D possibly being TRBD1 (6 bases). The CDR3 loop spans 12 amino acids. V was trimmed by 7 bases and J by 6 bases, leaving 13 bases between them. Germline V lookup: CDR1 MNHNY, CDR2 SVGAGI (reference sequence). CDR3 residues: CASTQDRGEQYF. For the CDR3, the DNA is TGTGCCAGCACCCAGGACAGAGGCGAGCAGTACTTC.